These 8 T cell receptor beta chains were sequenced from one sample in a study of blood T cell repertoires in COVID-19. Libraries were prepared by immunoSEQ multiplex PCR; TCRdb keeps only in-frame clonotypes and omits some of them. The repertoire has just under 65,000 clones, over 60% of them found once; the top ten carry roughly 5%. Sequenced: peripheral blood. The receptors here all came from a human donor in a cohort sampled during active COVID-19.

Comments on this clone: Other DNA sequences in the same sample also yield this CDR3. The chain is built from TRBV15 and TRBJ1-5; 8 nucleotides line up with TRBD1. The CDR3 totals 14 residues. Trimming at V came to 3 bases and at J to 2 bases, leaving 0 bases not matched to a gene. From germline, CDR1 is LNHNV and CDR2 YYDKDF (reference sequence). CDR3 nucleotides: TGTGCCACCAGCAGGGACAGGGGCAATCAGCCCCAGCATTTT. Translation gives CATSRDRGNQPQHF.

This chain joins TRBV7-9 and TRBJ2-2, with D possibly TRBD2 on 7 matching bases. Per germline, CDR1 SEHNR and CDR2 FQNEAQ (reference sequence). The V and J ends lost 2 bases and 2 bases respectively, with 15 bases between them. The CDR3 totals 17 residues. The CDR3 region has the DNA TGTGCCAGCAGCTTATCCGCGCGGGGGCGTAACACCGGGGAGCTGTTTTTT. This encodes CASSLSARGRNTGELFF.

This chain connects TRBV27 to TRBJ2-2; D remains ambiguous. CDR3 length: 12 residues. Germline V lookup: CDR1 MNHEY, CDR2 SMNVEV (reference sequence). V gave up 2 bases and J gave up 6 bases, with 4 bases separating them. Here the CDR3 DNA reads TGTGCCAGCAGTTTAGCGGCCGGGGAGCTGTTTTTT. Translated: CASSLAAGELFF.

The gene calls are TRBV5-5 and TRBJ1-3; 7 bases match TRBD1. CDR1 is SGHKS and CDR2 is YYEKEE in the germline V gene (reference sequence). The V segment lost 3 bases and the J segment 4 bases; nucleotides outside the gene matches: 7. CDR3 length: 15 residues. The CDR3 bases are TGTGCCAGCAGCTCAACAGGGGTCGGAGGAAACACCATATATTTT. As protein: CASSSTGVGGNTIYF. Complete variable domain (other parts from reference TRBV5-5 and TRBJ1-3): DAGVTQSPTHLIKTRGQQVTLRCSPISGHKSVSWYQQVLGQGPQFIFQYYEKEERGRGNFPDRFSARQFPNYSSELNVNALLLGDSALYLCASSSTGVGGNTIYFGEGSWLTVV.

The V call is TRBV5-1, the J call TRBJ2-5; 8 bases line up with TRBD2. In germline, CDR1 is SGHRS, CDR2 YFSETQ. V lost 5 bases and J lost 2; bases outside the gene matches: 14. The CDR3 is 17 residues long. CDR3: CASSPGGGSGAQETQYF. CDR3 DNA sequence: TGCGCCAGCAGTCCTGGCGGGGGTAGCGGGGCTCAAGAGACCCAGTACTTC.

Here the CDR3 reads CASSSGLGLAKINEQFF. The CDR3 DNA sequence: TGCGCCAGCAGCTCCGGATTAGGACTAGCGAAAATCAATGAGCAGTTCTTC. The chain recombines TRBV5-1 with TRBJ2-1, with TRBD2 matching over 9 bases. The CDR3 runs 17 residues. Germline V lookup: CDR1 SGHRS, CDR2 YFSETQ. Trimming at V came to 3 bases and at J to 6 bases, leaving 13 bases not matched to a gene.

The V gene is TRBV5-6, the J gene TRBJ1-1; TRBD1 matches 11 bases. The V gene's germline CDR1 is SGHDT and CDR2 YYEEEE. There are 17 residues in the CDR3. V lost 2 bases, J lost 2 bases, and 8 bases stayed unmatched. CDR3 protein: CASSFRTGGETNTEAFF. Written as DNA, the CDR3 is TGTGCCAGCAGCTTCCGGACAGGGGGCGAGACAAACACTGAAGCTTTCTTT.

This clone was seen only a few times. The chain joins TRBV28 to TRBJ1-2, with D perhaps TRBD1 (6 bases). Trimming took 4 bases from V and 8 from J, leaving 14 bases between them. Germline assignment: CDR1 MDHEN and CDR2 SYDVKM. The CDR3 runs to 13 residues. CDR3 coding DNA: TGTGCCAGCAGTTCCTTTTACAGGGCAGGCTACACCTTC. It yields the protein CASSSFYRAGYTF.